These 27 T cell receptor beta chains share one sample of origin, sequenced in a study of cytomegalovirus exposure and HLA in healthy donors. 60 Vbeta and 13 Jbeta primers were used in PCR. The assay was immunoSEQ multiplex PCR, and TCRdb's table has in-frame clones only and misses some. This sample has 40,000 to 55,000 clones, with around 82% found just once. Sequenced material: PBMCs. All receptors come from a young man in good health and CMV-seropositive.

The genes are TRBV5-4 and TRBJ2-3; D perhaps matches TRBD2 (5 bases). The CDR3 totals 14 residues. Trimming pared 1 base from V and 6 bases from J, leaving 12 bases between. Per germline, CDR1 SGHNT and CDR2 YYREEE (reference sequence). CDR3 amino acids: CASSLWLATDTQYF. CDR3 in DNA: TGTGCCAGCAGCTTGTGGCTAGCTACGGATACGCAGTATTTT.

This chain joins TRBV5-1 and TRBJ2-4; 11 bases agree with TRBD2. CDR1 and CDR2 (germline): SGHRS, YFSETQ. The junction had 2 bases not matched to a gene; V was cut back by 0 bases and J by 0 bases. There are 17 residues in the CDR3. CDR3 residues: CASSLGLAGGAKNIQYF. The CDR3 bases are TGCGCCAGCAGCTTGGGGCTAGCGGGGGGAGCCAAAAACATTCAGTACTTC.

This clone has only one observation. The V and J genes are TRBV4-2 and TRBJ1-3, with D tentatively TRBD1 (6 bases). Per the germline V gene, CDR1 is LGHNA and CDR2 is YNFKEQ. With 4 bases removed from V and 2 bases from J, the gap between germline ends came to 15 bases. The CDR3 consists of 16 residues. CDR3 nucleotides: TGTGCCAGCAGCCGCGACCCACAGGGTACTGGAAACACCATATATTTT. This encodes CASSRDPQGTGNTIYF.

This rearrangement joins TRBV5-8 to TRBJ1-5; 9 bases agree with TRBD1. This CDR3 contains 14 residues. Germline CDR1 and CDR2: SGHTS and YDEGEE. The V and J ends lost 4 bases and 7 bases, in that order; junction bases with no gene match: 6. CDR3 residues: CASSTGQGVQPQHF. The CDR3 nucleotides read TGTGCCAGCAGCACGGGACAGGGAGTACAGCCCCAGCATTTT.

The chain recombines TRBV6-5 with TRBJ1-2; D may be TRBD1 (6 bases). This CDR3 comprises 15 residues. CDR1 and CDR2 from the germline V gene are MNHEY and SVGAGI. The V and J ends lost 5 bases and 1 base respectively, with 14 bases between them. DNA for the CDR3: TGTGCCAGCAGTAGGACGACAGGCCGTAACTATGGCTACACCTTC. Its translation is CASSRTTGRNYGYTF.

Only a few counts were recorded for this clone. V and J are TRBV2 and TRBJ2-3, with D maybe TRBD1 (5 bases). With 8 bases removed from V and 0 bases from J, the gap between germline ends came to 12 bases. Germline lookup yields CDR1 SNHLY and CDR2 FYNNEI. The CDR3 has 14 amino acids. The CDR3 DNA is TGTGCCAGCGGAAGACAGAGAAGCACAGATACGCAGTATTTT. Protein sequence: CASGRQRSTDTQYF.

The rearrangement uses TRBV5-1 and TRBJ2-7; D is unclear. The CDR3 has 11 residues. V was cut by 1 base and J by 5 bases, with 4 bases left in between. Germline V gives CDR1 SGHRS, CDR2 YFSETQ. This CDR3 reads CASSLTDEQYF. The CDR3 nucleotides are TGCGCCAGCAGCTTGACTGACGAGCAGTACTTC.

This clone has a single count. The genes are TRBV7-3 and TRBJ1-3; D may be TRBD1 (6 bases). Germline CDR1 and CDR2: SGHTA and FQGTGA. The CDR3 sequence is 16 residues long. V gave up 1 base and J gave up 0 bases, with 10 bases separating them. The CDR3 loop reads CASSLNRVNSGNTIYF. The CDR3 nucleotides read TGTGCCAGCAGCTTAAACAGGGTTAACTCTGGAAACACCATATATTTT.

V is TRBV6-4 and J is TRBJ2-1, with 7 bases matching TRBD1. From germline, CDR1 is MRHNA and CDR2 SNTAGT. V lost 2 bases, J lost 8 bases, and 3 bases stayed unmatched. This CDR3 spans 13 amino acids. CDR3 protein: CASSDTGEHEQFF. CDR3 in DNA: TGTGCCAGCAGTGACACAGGGGAACATGAGCAGTTCTTC.

The rearrangement uses TRBV5-1 and TRBJ2-5; D might be TRBD2 (7 bases). V was clipped by 1 base and J by 2 bases, with 15 bases between them. This CDR3 comprises 16 residues. CDR1 and CDR2 from the germline V gene are SGHRS and YFSETQ. CDR3 DNA sequence: TGCGCCAGCAGCTTGACGCCGGGGGGCAGACAAGAGACCCAGTACTTC. Protein product: CASSLTPGGRQETQYF.

In this sample, this clone turned up once. The CDR3 DNA follows: TGTGCCAGCAGTTTATCCAGCTACCGGGACAGGGGAGGCGAGCAGTACTTC. As protein: CASSLSSYRDRGGEQYF. This sequence joins TRBV27 and TRBJ2-7; 10 bases are shared with TRBD1. Germline V CDR1 and CDR2: MNHEY, SMNVEV (reference sequence). With V trimmed by 0 bases and J by 6 bases, 11 bases remained unmatched. This CDR3 spans 17 amino acids.

The J gene is TRBJ2-1, the V gene TRBV2, with TRBD1 matching over 7 bases. This CDR3 is built from 15 residues. The V gene end was trimmed by 3 bases and the J gene end by 8 bases; junction bases not matched to a gene: 10. CDR1 and CDR2 from the germline V gene are SNHLY and FYNNEI. DNA for the CDR3: TGTGCCAGCAGTGAGACGCGACAGGGTCTGTATGAGCAGTTCTTC. Translating it yields CASSETRQGLYEQFF.

This sequence joins TRBV9 and TRBJ2-5, with TRBD2 identical over 16 bases. V lost 4 bases and J lost 9; bases outside the gene matches: 3. Per the germline V gene, CDR1 is SGDLS and CDR2 is YYNGEE. CDR3 length equals 14 residues. This CDR3 reads CASSSGLAGGAQYF. The CDR3 DNA sequence: TGTGCCAGCAGCTCGGGACTAGCGGGGGGGGCCCAGTACTTC.

The rearrangement links TRBV10-3 to TRBJ2-7; TRBD1 matches 9 bases. From germline, CDR1 is ENHRY and CDR2 SYGVKD. V shed 6 bases and J 6 bases; nucleotides not matched to a gene: 9. This CDR3 is built from 14 residues. The CDR3 DNA follows: TGTGCCATCAGGCTAACAGGGGGCGATTCCGAGCAGTACTTC. It yields the protein CAIRLTGGDSEQYF.

This clone was seen only a few times. V usage is TRBV5-1 and J usage is TRBJ1-1; D is ambiguous. The CDR3 contains 13 residues. CDR1 is SGHRS and CDR2 is YFSETQ in the germline V gene. V was trimmed by 0 bases and J by 2 bases, leaving 5 bases between them. Here the CDR3 reads CASSLAVNTEAFF. The CDR3 bases are TGCGCCAGCAGCTTGGCCGTAAACACTGAAGCTTTCTTT.

There are a few counts of this clone. The CDR3 loop reads CASTPYSSYEQYF. The CDR3 nucleotides read TGTGCCAGCACCCCTTACAGCTCCTACGAGCAGTACTTC. The chain uses TRBV2 and TRBJ2-7; D ambiguous. Germline V gene lookup returns CDR1 SNHLY and CDR2 FYNNEI. This CDR3 comprises 13 residues. Trimming took 7 bases from V and 0 from J, leaving 10 bases between them.

The V call is TRBV18, the J call TRBJ1-1; unclear D gene. The V and J ends lost 2 bases and 1 base respectively, with 8 bases between them. There are 14 residues in the CDR3. CDR1 and CDR2 (germline): KGHSH, LQKENI. The CDR3: CASSPIPRNTEAFF. In DNA, the CDR3 is TGTGCCAGCTCACCAATACCCAGGAACACTGAAGCTTTCTTT.

The rearrangement links TRBV6-9 to TRBJ1-6; TRBD1 matches 7 bases. CDR1 is MNHGY and CDR2 is SVAAGI in the germline V gene. Germline trimming cut 5 bases from V and 5 bases from J; bases unmatched to any gene: 3. This CDR3 has 14 amino acids. The CDR3 protein is CASSPGTDNSPLHF. DNA for the CDR3: TGTGCCAGCAGTCCCGGGACAGATAATTCACCCCTCCACTTT.

There are a few counts of this clone. The CDR3 coding sequence is TGCGCCAGCAGCCAAGGCCGGACGGGGGGGGACTACAATGAGCAGTTCTTC. Its protein is CASSQGRTGGDYNEQFF. This chain links TRBV4-1 with TRBJ2-1; 8 positions match TRBD2. This CDR3 comprises 17 residues. V trimming: 1 base; J trimming: 3 bases; junction bases outside the gene matches: 8. Germline V lookup: CDR1 MGHRA, CDR2 YSYEKL.

The V and J genes are TRBV28 and TRBJ1-2; D unclear. V lost 6 bases to trimming and J lost 0 bases, with 20 bases between them. This CDR3 contains 17 residues. CDR1 is MDHEN, CDR2 SYDVKM, per germline. The CDR3 coding sequence is TGTGCCAGCAGCACTCGGAGGCAGATTATAGCTAACTATGGCTACACCTTC. This encodes CASSTRRQIIANYGYTF.

V and J are TRBV7-8 and TRBJ1-5; D might be TRBD1 (6 bases). Between the trimmed V and J ends, which lost 7 bases and 1 base, there was a span of 14 bases. The length of the CDR3 is 15 residues. The germline CDR1 and CDR2 sequences are SGHVS and FQNEAQ. The CDR3 sequence is CASTADRTSNQPQHF. The CDR3 nucleotides read TGTGCCAGCACCGCCGACAGGACGAGCAATCAGCCCCAGCATTTT.

This clone was found once. The chain joins TRBV9 to TRBJ1-1, with D uncertain. CDR3 length: 15 residues. Trimming stripped 4 bases from V and 3 bases from J, with 16 bases between. The germline V gene has CDR1 SGDLS and CDR2 YYNGEE. This chain's CDR3 is CASSPQSGGYTEAFF. The CDR3, as DNA: TGTGCCAGCAGCCCCCAGTCAGGCGGGTACACTGAAGCTTTCTTT.

The chain uses TRBV5-1 and TRBJ2-5, with TRBD1 matching 10 bases. CDR3 length: 16 residues. With V trimmed by 2 bases and J by 3 bases, 7 bases remained unmatched. CDR1 and CDR2 (germline): SGHRS, YFSETQ. CDR3 sequence reads: CASSFLTGGAEETQYF. The CDR3 coding sequence is TGCGCCAGCAGCTTCCTGACAGGGGGCGCAGAAGAGACCCAGTACTTC.

CDR3 amino acids: CASSQQRGFYEQYF. The CDR3 coding sequence is TGTGCCAGCAGCCAACAGCGGGGGTTCTACGAGCAGTACTTC. The rearrangement uses TRBV7-2 and TRBJ2-7; 8 bases align to TRBD2. V shed 5 bases, J shed 3 bases, and the junction held 6 bases outside the gene matches. The CDR3 is made up of 14 amino acids. Per germline, CDR1 SGHTA and CDR2 FQGNSA.

J is TRBJ2-7 and V is TRBV5-1; 7 bases are a match to TRBD1. Germline loops: CDR1 SGHRS, CDR2 YFSETQ. With 1 base clipped from V and 1 base from J, the junction kept 8 bases outside the gene matches. The CDR3 is made up of 16 amino acids. The CDR3 loop reads CASSLSLTGRSYEQYF. The CDR3 coding sequence is TGCGCCAGCAGCTTGTCGCTGACAGGGAGATCCTACGAGCAGTACTTC.

The CDR3, as DNA: TGTGCCAGCAGCCAAGATAGGGGGGCGGGACAGAGGCAGTTCTTC. Encoded protein: CASSQDRGAGQRQFF. The chain combines TRBV14 with TRBJ2-1, with D perhaps matching TRBD1 (7 bases). Trimming took off 0 bases at V and 12 bases at J, with 18 bases between the two ends. This CDR3 has 15 amino acids. CDR1 SGHDN and CDR2 FVKESK come from the germline V gene.

This sequence joins TRBV18 and TRBJ2-5, with 11 bases lining up with TRBD1. V was clipped by 2 bases and J by 1 base; unmatched bases: 0. Germline CDR1 reads KGHSH; CDR2 reads LQKENI. The CDR3 extends over 15 amino acids. The CDR3 DNA reads TGTGCCAGCTCACCAGGGACAGGGGGCCAAGAGACCCAGTACTTC. Translated: CASSPGTGGQETQYF.